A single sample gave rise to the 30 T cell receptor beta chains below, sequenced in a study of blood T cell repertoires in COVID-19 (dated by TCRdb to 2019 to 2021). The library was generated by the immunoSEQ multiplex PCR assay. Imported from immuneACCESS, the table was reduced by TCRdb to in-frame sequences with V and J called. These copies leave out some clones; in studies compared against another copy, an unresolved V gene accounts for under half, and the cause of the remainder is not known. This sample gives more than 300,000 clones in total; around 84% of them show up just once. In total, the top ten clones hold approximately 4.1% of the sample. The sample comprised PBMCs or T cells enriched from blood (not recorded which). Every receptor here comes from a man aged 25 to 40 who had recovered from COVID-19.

The CDR3 reads CASTIALAGSYEQYF. Here the CDR3 DNA reads TGTGCCAGCACCATAGCGCTAGCGGGTTCCTACGAGCAGTACTTC. This chain uses TRBV7-8 with TRBJ2-7, with 8 bases matching TRBD2. CDR3 length equals 15 residues. CDR1 and CDR2 (germline): SGHVS, FQNEAQ. Unmatched junction bases numbered 9, after V lost 7 bases and J lost 1 base.

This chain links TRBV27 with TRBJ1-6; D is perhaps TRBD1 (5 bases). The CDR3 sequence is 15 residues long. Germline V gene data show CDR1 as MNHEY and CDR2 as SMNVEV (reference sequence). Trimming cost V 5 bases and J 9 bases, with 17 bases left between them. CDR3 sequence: CASSRGGPDSSPLHF. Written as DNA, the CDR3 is TGTGCCAGCAGTCGGGGAGGTCCTGACAGTTCACCCCTCCACTTT.

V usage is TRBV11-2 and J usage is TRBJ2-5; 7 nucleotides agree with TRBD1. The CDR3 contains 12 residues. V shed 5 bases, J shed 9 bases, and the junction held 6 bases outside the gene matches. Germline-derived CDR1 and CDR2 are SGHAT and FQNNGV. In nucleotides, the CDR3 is TGTGCCAGCAGCCTTACCCAGGGGGCCCAGTACTTC. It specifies CASSLTQGAQYF.

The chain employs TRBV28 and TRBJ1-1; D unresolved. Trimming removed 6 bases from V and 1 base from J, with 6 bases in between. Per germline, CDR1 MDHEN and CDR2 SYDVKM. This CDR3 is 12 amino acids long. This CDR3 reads CASRLKNTEAFF. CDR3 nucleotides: TGTGCCAGCAGGCTAAAGAACACTGAAGCTTTCTTT.

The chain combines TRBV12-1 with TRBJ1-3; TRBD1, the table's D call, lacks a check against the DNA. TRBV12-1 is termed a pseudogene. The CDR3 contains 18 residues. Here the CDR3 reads CASSPYTYERGLGNTIYF. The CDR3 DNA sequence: TGTGCCAGCAGCCCCTATACCTACGAGAGGGGGCTCGGAAACACCATATATTTT.

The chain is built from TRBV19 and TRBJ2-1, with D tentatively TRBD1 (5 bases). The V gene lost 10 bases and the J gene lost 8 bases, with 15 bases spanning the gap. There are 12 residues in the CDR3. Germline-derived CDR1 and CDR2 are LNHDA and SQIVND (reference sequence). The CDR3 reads CATTTQGYEQFF. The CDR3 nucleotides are TGTGCCACTACGACCCAGGGCTATGAGCAGTTCTTC.

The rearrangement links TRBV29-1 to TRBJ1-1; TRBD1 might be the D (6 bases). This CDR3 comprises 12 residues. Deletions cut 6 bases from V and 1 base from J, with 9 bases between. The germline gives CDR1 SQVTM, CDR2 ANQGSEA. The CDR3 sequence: CSVSDRNTEAFF. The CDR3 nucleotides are TGCAGCGTCTCGGACAGGAACACTGAAGCTTTCTTT.

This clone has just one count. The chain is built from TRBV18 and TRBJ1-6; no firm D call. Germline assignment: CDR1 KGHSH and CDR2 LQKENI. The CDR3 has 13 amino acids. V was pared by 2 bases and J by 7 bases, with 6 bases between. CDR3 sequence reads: CASSPTENSPLHF. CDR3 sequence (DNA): TGTGCCAGCTCACCAACTGAAAATTCACCCCTCCACTTT.

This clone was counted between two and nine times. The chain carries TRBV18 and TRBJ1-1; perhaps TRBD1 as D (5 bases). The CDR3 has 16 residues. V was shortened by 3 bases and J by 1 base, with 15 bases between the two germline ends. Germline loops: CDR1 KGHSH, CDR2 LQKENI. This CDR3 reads CASSPGRTPRNTEAFF. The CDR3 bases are TGTGCCAGCTCACCGGGGAGGACACCCAGGAACACTGAAGCTTTCTTT. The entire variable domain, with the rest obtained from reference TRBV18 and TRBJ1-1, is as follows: NAGVMQNPRHLVRRRGQEARLRCSPMKGHSHVYWYRQLPEEGLKFMVYLQKENIIDESGMPKERFSAEFPKEGPSILRIQQVVRGDSAAYFCASSPGRTPRNTEAFFGQGTRLTVV.

CDR3: CASKGVDRNSPLHF. CDR3 nucleotides: TGTGCCAGCAAGGGGGTGGACCGAAATTCACCCCTCCACTTT. The chain joins TRBV27 to TRBJ1-6, with a weak D call TRBD1 (6 bases). Deletions cut 7 bases from V and 7 bases from J, with 14 bases between. Germline CDR1 reads MNHEY; CDR2 reads SMNVEV (reference sequence). CDR3 length: 14 residues.

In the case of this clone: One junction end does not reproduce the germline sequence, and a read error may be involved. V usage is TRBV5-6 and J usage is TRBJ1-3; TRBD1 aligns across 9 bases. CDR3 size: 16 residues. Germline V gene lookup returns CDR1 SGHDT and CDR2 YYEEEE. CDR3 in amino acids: CASTLHGQGSGNTIYF. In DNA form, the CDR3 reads TGTGCCAGCACCTTGCATGGACAGGGGAGTGGAAACACCATATATTTT.

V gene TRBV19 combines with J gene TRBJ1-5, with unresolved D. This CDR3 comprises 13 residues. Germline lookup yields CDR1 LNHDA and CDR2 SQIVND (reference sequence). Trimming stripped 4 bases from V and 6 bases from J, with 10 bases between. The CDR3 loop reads CASSRPHSQPQHF. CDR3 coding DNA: TGTGCCAGTAGTAGACCCCACAGTCAGCCCCAGCATTTT.

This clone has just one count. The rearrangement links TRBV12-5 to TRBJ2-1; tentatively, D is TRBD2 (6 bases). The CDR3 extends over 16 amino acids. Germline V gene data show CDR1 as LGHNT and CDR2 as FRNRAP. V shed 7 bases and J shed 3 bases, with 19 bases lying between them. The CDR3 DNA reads TGTGCTAGTGCCCTATCCTCGGGAGTTCTCTACAATGAGCAGTTCTTC. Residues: CASALSSGVLYNEQFF.

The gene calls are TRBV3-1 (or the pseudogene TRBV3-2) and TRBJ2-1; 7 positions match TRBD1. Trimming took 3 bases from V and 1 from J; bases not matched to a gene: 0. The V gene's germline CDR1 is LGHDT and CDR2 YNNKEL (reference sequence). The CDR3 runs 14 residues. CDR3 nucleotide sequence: TGTGCCAGCAGCCAGGGACAGTCCTACAATGAGCAGTTCTTC. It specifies CASSQGQSYNEQFF.

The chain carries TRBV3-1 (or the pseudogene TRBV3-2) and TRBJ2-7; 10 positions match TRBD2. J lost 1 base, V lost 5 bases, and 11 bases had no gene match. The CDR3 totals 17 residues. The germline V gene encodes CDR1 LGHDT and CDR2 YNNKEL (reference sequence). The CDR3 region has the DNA TGTGCCAGCAGCTCTGACTGGACTAGCGGTGCGTCCTACGAGCAGTACTTC. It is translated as CASSSDWTSGASYEQYF.

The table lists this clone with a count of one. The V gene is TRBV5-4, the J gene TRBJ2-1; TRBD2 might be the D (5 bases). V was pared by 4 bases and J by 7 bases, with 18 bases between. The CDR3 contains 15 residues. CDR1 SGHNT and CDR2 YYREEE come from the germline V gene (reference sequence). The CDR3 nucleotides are TGTGCCAGCAGCCCCTATCAGGAGTCGGGAAATGAGCAGTTCTTC. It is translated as CASSPYQESGNEQFF.

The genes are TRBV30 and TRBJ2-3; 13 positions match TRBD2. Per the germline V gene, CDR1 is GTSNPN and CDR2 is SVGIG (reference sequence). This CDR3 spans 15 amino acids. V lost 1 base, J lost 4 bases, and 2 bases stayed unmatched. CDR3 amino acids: CAWSEGLAGSDTQYF. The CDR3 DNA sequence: TGTGCCTGGAGTGAGGGACTAGCGGGATCAGATACGCAGTATTTT.

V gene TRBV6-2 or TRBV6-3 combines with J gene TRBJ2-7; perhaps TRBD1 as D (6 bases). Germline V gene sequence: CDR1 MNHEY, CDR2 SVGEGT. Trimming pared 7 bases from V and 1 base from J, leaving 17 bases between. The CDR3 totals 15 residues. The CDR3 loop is CASTPTGEGSYEQYF. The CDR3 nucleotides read TGTGCCAGCACCCCGACAGGTGAAGGATCCTACGAGCAGTACTTC.

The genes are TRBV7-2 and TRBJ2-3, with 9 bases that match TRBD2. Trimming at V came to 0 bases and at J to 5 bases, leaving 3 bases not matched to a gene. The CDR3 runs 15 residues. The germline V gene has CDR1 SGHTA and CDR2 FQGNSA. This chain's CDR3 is CASSLALAGQDTQYF. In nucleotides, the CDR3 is TGTGCCAGCAGCTTAGCTCTAGCGGGACAAGATACGCAGTATTTT. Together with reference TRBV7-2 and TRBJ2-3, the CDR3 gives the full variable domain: GAGVSQSPSNKVTEKGKDVELRCDPISGHTALYWYRQSLGQGLEFLIYFQGNSAPDKSGLPSDRFSAERTGGSVSTLTIQRTQQEDSAVYLCASSLALAGQDTQYFGPGTRLTVL.

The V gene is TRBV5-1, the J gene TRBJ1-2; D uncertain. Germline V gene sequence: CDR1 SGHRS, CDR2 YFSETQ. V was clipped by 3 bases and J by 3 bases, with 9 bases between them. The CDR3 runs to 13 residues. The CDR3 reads CASSSDGDYGYTF. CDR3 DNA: TGCGCCAGCAGCTCGGACGGGGACTATGGCTACACCTTC.

The CDR3 protein is CASSLFLSGDTDTQYF. CDR3 DNA: TGTGCCAGCAGCTTGTTTTTGTCGGGAGACACAGATACGCAGTATTTT. This chain joins TRBV5-8 and TRBJ2-3; D possibly corresponds to TRBD2 (6 bases). The ends were cut back, 1 base at V and 2 bases at J, with 14 bases in the middle. Germline V lookup: CDR1 SGHTS, CDR2 YDEGEE. The CDR3 length is 16 residues.

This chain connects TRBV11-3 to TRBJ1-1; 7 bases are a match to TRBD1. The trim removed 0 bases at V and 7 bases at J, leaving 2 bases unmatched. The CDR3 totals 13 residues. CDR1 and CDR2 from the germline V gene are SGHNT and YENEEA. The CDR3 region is CASSLDQGGEAFF. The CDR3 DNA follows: TGTGCCAGCAGCTTAGATCAGGGGGGTGAAGCTTTCTTT.

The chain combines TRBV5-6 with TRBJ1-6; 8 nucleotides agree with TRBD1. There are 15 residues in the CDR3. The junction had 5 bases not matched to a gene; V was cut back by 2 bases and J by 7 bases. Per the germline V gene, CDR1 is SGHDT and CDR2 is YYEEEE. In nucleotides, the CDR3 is TGTGCCAGCAGCTTACCGGGACAGGCGAATTCACCCCTCCACTTT. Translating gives CASSLPGQANSPLHF. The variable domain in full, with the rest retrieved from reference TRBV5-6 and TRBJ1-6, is DAGVTQSPTHLIKTRGQQVTLRCSPKSGHDTVSWYQQALGQGPQFIFQYYEEEERQRGNFPDRFSGHQFPNYSSELNVNALLLGDSALYLCASSLPGQANSPLHFGNGTRLTVT.

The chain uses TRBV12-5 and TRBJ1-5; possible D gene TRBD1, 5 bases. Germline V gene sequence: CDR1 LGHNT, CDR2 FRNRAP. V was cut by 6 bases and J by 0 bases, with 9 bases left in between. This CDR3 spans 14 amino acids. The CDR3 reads CASGLTDSNQPQHF. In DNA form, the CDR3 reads TGTGCTAGTGGCCTGACAGATAGCAATCAGCCCCAGCATTTT.

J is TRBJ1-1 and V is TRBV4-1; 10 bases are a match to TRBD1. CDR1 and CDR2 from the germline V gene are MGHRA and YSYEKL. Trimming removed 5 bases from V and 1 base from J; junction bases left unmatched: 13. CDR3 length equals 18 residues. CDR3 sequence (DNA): TGCGCCAGCAGCTACCTAAGAGGGACAGGGGCCCCGAACACTGAAGCTTTCTTT. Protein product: CASSYLRGTGAPNTEAFF.

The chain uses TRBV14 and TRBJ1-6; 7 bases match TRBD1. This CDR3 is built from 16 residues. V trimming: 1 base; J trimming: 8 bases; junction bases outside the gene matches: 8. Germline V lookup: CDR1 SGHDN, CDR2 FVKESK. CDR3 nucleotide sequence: TGTGCCAGCAGCCAAGGGGAAAGGGGGCTCCATTCACCCCTCCACTTT. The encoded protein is CASSQGERGLHSPLHF. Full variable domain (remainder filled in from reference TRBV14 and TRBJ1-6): EAGVTQFPSHSVIEKGQTVTLRCDPISGHDNLYWYRRVMGKEIKFLLHFVKESKQDESGMPNNRFLAERTGGTYSTLKVQPAELEDSGVYFCASSQGERGLHSPLHFGNGTRLTVT.

The CDR3 nucleotides read TGTGCCCCCCGGGGGGACACCATATATTTT. Encoded protein: CAPRGDTIYF. The chain recombines TRBV6-5 with TRBJ1-3; tentatively, D is TRBD1 (5 bases). Trimming cost V 11 bases and J 8 bases, with 10 bases left between them. Germline lookup yields CDR1 MNHEY and CDR2 SVGAGI. CDR3 length: 10 residues.

In nucleotides, the CDR3 is TGTGCCAGCAGCTTACTTGTCACAGATACGCAGTATTTT. This encodes CASSLLVTDTQYF. V usage is TRBV7-6 and J usage is TRBJ2-3, with D unresolved. Germline V gene sequence: CDR1 SGHVS, CDR2 FNYEAQ. The CDR3 contains 13 residues. V lost 2 bases and J lost 2, with 5 bases in between. The variable domain in full, completed from reference TRBV7-6 and TRBJ2-3, reads GAGVSQSPRYKVTKRGQDVALRCDPISGHVSLYWYRQALGQGPEFLTYFNYEAQQDKSGLPNDRFSAERPEGSISTLTIQRTEQRDSAMYRCASSLLVTDTQYFGPGTRLTVL.

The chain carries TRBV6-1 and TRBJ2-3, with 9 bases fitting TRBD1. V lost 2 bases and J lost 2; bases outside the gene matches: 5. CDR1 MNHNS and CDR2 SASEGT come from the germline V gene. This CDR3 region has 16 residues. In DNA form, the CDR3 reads TGTGCCAGCAGTGAAATCGGGACAGGGTCCACAGATACGCAGTATTTT. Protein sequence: CASSEIGTGSTDTQYF.

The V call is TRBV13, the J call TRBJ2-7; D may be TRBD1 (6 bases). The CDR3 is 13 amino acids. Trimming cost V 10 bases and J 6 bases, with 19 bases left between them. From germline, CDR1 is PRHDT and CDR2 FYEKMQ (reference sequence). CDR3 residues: CATTTGSPGEQYF. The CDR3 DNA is TGTGCCACCACTACAGGGTCGCCTGGCGAGCAGTACTTC.